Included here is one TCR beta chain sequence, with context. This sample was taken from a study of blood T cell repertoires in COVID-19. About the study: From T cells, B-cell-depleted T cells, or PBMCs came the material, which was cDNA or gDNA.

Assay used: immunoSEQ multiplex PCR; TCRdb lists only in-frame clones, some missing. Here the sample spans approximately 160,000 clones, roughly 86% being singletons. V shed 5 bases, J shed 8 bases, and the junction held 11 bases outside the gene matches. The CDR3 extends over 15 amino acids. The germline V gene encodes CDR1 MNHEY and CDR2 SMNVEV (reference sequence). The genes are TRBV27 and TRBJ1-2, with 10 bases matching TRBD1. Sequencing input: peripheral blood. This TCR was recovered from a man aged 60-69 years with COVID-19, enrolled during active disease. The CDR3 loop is CASSPRDRGREGYTF. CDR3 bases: TGTGCCAGCAGTCCACGGGACAGGGGTAGAGAGGGCTACACCTTC.